These 26 T cell receptor beta chains share one sample of origin, sequenced in a study of blood T cells in healthy people across ages. Using a J-beta primer mix together with a sample-barcoded 5' primer, a second PCR was run for roughly 7 to 11 cycles. TCRdb re-derived calls from the 5' RACE reads in MiXCR, one entry per CDR3 protein. The table shows 1.5 million to 2 million distinct CDR3 sequences, with less than 50% occurring only once. Sequenced: blood. Source of these receptors: a woman in her thirties or forties in good health.

The table lists this clonotype with a few counts. The gene calls are TRBV6-1 and TRBJ2-5; D unclear. The CDR3 is 15 residues long. Germline V CDR1 and CDR2: MNHNS, SASEGT. V lost 5 bases and J 1 base, leaving 14 bases between the germline ends. The CDR3 is CASSLDVKTQETQYF. CDR3 bases: TGTGCCAGCAGTCTTGATGTTAAGACCCAAGAGACCCAGTACTTC.

The chain links TRBV27 to TRBJ2-1; D could derive from TRBD1 or TRBD2 (5 bases each). Trimming took off 8 bases at V and 4 bases at J, with 12 bases between the two ends. Germline-derived CDR1 and CDR2 are MNHEY and SMNVEV (reference sequence). This CDR3 is 13 amino acids long. The CDR3 region has the DNA TGTGCCAGCGTGGGACGGGTTTACAATGAGCAGTTCTTC. Translation: CASVGRVYNEQFF.

CDR3 in amino acids: CASSSRQGPTEQYF. In DNA, the CDR3 is TGCGCCAGCAGCTCCAGACAGGGGCCGACCGAGCAGTACTTC. This chain connects TRBV5-1 to TRBJ2-7; 8 positions match TRBD1. The germline CDR1 and CDR2 sequences are SGHRS and YFSETQ. The CDR3 spans 14 residues. The V gene end was trimmed by 3 bases and the J gene end by 6 bases; junction bases not matched to a gene: 8.

This clonotype was seen only a few times. The chain employs TRBV21-1 and TRBJ2-4; the table's D call TRBD1 went unverified against the DNA. TRBV21-1 is reported as a pseudogene. The CDR3 contains 14 residues. This CDR3 is CASSKARGRNIQYF. CDR3 sequence (DNA): TGTGCCAGCAGCAAAGCTAGGGGCCGGAACATTCAGTACTTC.

The gene calls are TRBV18 and TRBJ2-5, with D perhaps matching TRBD1 (6 bases). Germline lookup yields CDR1 KGHSH and CDR2 LQKENI. V gave up 3 bases and J gave up 5 bases, with 16 bases separating them. The CDR3 spans 15 residues. The CDR3 here is CASSPGAVQRETQYF. The DNA of the CDR3 is TGTGCCAGCTCACCGGGGGCGGTCCAGAGGGAGACCCAGTACTTC.

The genes are TRBV20-1 and TRBJ2-3; 9 nucleotides align to TRBD2. The V gene's germline CDR1 is DFQATT and CDR2 SNEGSKA (reference sequence). V shed 5 bases and J 4 bases; nucleotides not matched to a gene: 4. The CDR3 sequence is 13 residues long. Here the CDR3 reads CSAGLALADTQYF. CDR3 bases: TGCAGTGCTGGACTAGCGCTAGCAGATACGCAGTATTTT.

J is TRBJ2-3 and V is TRBV5-1; a weak D match, TRBD1 (8 bases). Per germline, CDR1 SGHRS and CDR2 YFSETQ. This CDR3 contains 15 residues. V lost 4 bases and J 6 bases, leaving 18 bases between the germline ends. CDR3 DNA: TGCGCCAGCAGCCATGGCAGGGGGCGGGAGGATACGCAGTATTTT. Translating it yields CASSHGRGREDTQYF.

The chain employs TRBV12-3 or TRBV12-4 and TRBJ2-5; D is possibly TRBD2 (5 bases). CDR3 length equals 13 residues. V was shortened by 3 bases and J by 5 bases, with 10 bases between the two germline ends. The CDR3 loop reads CASSFLALETQYF. The CDR3 coding sequence is TGTGCCAGCAGTTTCTTAGCGCTCGAGACCCAGTACTTC.

This chain connects TRBV7-2 to TRBJ1-1, with unresolved D. The ends were cut back, 1 base at V and 2 bases at J, with 8 bases in the middle. The CDR3 loop spans 14 amino acids. Germline loops: CDR1 SGHTA, CDR2 FQGNSA. As DNA, the CDR3 is TGTGCCAGCAGCTTAGGAAGGTTTAACACTGAAGCTTTCTTT. The encoded protein is CASSLGRFNTEAFF.

The chain carries TRBV6-2 or TRBV6-3 and TRBJ2-3; D is undetermined. There are 15 residues in the CDR3. Deletions cut 2 bases from V and 0 bases from J, with 9 bases between. The germline V gene has CDR1 MNHEY and CDR2 SVGEGT. CDR3 residues: CASSYDTASTDTQYF. The CDR3 region has the DNA TGTGCCAGCAGTTACGACACCGCTAGCACAGATACGCAGTATTTT.

This clonotype has only a few counts. The chain has TRBV7-9 and TRBJ2-3; 12 bases are shared with TRBD2. The junction had 10 bases not matched to a gene; V was cut back by 5 bases and J by 7 bases. Germline CDR1 is SEHNR and CDR2 is FQNEAQ (reference sequence). The CDR3 length is 16 residues. The CDR3 reads CASSLGLAGNMNTQYF. DNA for the CDR3: TGTGCCAGCAGCCTCGGACTAGCGGGGAATATGAATACGCAGTATTTT.

This clonotype turned up a few times. This chain links TRBV4-3 with TRBJ2-3; 9 bases map to TRBD2. This CDR3 is 16 amino acids long. V trimming: 3 bases; J trimming: 1 base; junction bases outside the gene matches: 5. CDR1 and CDR2 (germline): LGHNA, YSLEER. CDR3 nucleotides: TGCGCCAGCAGCCAGACCGAGCGGGGGGGCACAGATACGCAGTATTTT. The encoded protein is CASSQTERGGTDTQYF.

The chain recombines TRBV19 with TRBJ2-7; weak D call: TRBD2 (6 bases). The germline V and J ends were trimmed by 3 bases and 0 bases, with 12 bases remaining between them. Germline lookup yields CDR1 LNHDA and CDR2 SQIVND (reference sequence). CDR3 length: 15 residues. The CDR3 coding sequence is TGTGCCAGTAGTATTGCGGGGCTAAGCTCCTACGAGCAGTACTTC. This codes for CASSIAGLSSYEQYF. Drawing the rest from reference TRBV19 and TRBJ2-7, the complete variable domain is DGGITQSPKYLFRKEGQNVTLSCEQNLNHDAMYWYRQDPGQGLRLIYYSQIVNDFQKGDIAEGYSVSREKKESFPLTVTSAQKNPTAFYLCASSIAGLSSYEQYFGPGTRLTVT.

Remarks on this clonotype: At one of its ends the junction is not consistent with the germline gene, which may arise from a read error. The J gene is TRBJ1-2, the V gene TRBV20-1; maybe TRBD1 (5 bases). Per the germline V gene, CDR1 is DFQATT and CDR2 is SNEGSKA (reference sequence). This CDR3 contains 16 residues. CDR3 nucleotides: TGCAGTGCTAGGATATCGGGGGAACCTTTTTACTATGACTACACCTTC. Protein product: CSARISGEPFYYDYTF.

This clonotype was detected only a few times. The chain uses TRBV4-2 and TRBJ2-3; D is ambiguous. Looked up from germline, CDR1 is LGHNA and CDR2 is YNFKEQ. With 1 base removed from V and 0 bases from J, the gap between germline ends came to 8 bases. The CDR3 is made up of 15 amino acids. The CDR3 bases are TGTGCCAGCAGCCAAGCAGCCCTGAGCACAGATACGCAGTATTTT. Amino acids: CASSQAALSTDTQYF.

This chain connects TRBV5-1 to TRBJ2-1; no firm D call. CDR1 and CDR2 (germline): SGHRS, YFSETQ. The CDR3 is made up of 16 amino acids. V was cut by 3 bases and J by 3 bases, with 16 bases left in between. CDR3 DNA: TGCGCCAGCAGCTCGGAACAAGCGCGATACTACAATGAGCAGTTCTTC. This gives the protein CASSSEQARYYNEQFF.

This clonotype appeared a few times. This chain joins TRBV7-2 and TRBJ2-5, with D maybe TRBD1 (5 bases). Germline values: CDR1 SGHTA, CDR2 FQGNSA. The CDR3 runs 14 residues. Trimming took 5 bases from V and 5 from J, leaving 15 bases between them. Here the CDR3 reads CASSRAGNRETQYF. The CDR3 coding sequence is TGTGCCAGCAGCCGGGCAGGGAACCGGGAGACCCAGTACTTC.

V is TRBV2 and J is TRBJ1-4; 8 bases match TRBD1. J was trimmed by 7 bases and V by 7 bases; bases with no gene match: 11. CDR1 is SNHLY, CDR2 FYNNEI, per germline. This CDR3 spans 15 amino acids. CDR3 protein: CASNPSGGIAEKLFF. CDR3 nucleotide sequence: TGTGCCAGCAATCCTTCAGGGGGCATCGCTGAAAAACTGTTTTTT.

The J gene is TRBJ1-4, the V gene TRBV20-1; tentative D call: TRBD1 (5 bases). CDR1 and CDR2 from the germline V gene are DFQATT and SNEGSKA (reference sequence). CDR3 length equals 14 residues. Trimming removed 1 base at V and 8 bases at J, with 14 bases between. DNA for the CDR3: TGCAGTGCTAGAGGACCCGAAAGGGGCGAAAAACTGTTTTTT. Its translation is CSARGPERGEKLFF.

This clonotype was detected only a few times. The chain joins TRBV7-2 to TRBJ1-2; weak D call: TRBD1 (6 bases). The CDR3 loop spans 18 amino acids. V dropped 0 bases and J dropped 7 bases, with 24 bases sitting between them. The germline V gene has CDR1 SGHTA and CDR2 FQGNSA. This CDR3 is CASSLAGRGEFRRGGYTF. CDR3 nucleotides: TGTGCCAGCAGCTTAGCGGGCAGGGGCGAGTTTCGTCGTGGTGGCTACACCTTC.

The J gene is TRBJ1-2, the V gene TRBV28; 9 positions match TRBD1. Germline assignment: CDR1 MDHEN and CDR2 SYDVKM. CDR3 length: 12 residues. The V segment lost 10 bases and the J segment 8 bases; nucleotides outside the gene matches: 8. The CDR3 loop reads CAIPRDRDGYTF. CDR3 in DNA: TGTGCCATCCCCCGGGACAGGGACGGCTACACCTTC.

V gene TRBV5-6 combines with J gene TRBJ2-4; D possibly corresponds to TRBD2 (6 bases). The length of the CDR3 is 16 residues. V shed 4 bases and J shed 0 bases, with 14 bases lying between them. Germline V gene sequence: CDR1 SGHDT, CDR2 YYEEEE. The CDR3 reads CASSIGGQLAKNIQYF. As DNA, the CDR3 is TGTGCCAGCAGCATAGGAGGGCAGCTAGCCAAAAACATTCAGTACTTC.

This clonotype was seen more than once but under ten times. The V call is TRBV7-9, the J call TRBJ1-2, with 8 bases fitting TRBD1. Germline V lookup: CDR1 SEHNR, CDR2 FQNEAQ (reference sequence). The CDR3 consists of 16 residues. Trimming cost V 5 bases and J 6 bases; bases outside gene matches: 14. As DNA, the CDR3 is TGTGCCAGCAGCGATGCCCACCCTGGACAGGGAGATGGCTACACCTTC. Amino acid sequence: CASSDAHPGQGDGYTF.

The chain uses TRBV27 and TRBJ2-5; 7 bases agree with TRBD1. The CDR3 is 14 residues long. V gave up 4 bases and J gave up 4 bases; unmatched junction bases: 6. Germline-derived CDR1 and CDR2 are MNHEY and SMNVEV (reference sequence). In DNA form, the CDR3 reads TGTGCCAGCAGTTACTTACAGGGGATAGAGACCCAGTACTTC. This gives the protein CASSYLQGIETQYF.

For the CDR3, the DNA is TGTGCCAGCAGTGAATACTTTATGACAGGACGAGAAGGCTACACCTTC. Translated, it gives CASSEYFMTGREGYTF. The V gene is TRBV25-1, the J gene TRBJ1-2, with D possibly matching TRBD1 (6 bases). The CDR3 extends over 16 amino acids. Trimming removed 0 bases at V and 8 bases at J, with 19 bases between. Germline V gene sequence: CDR1 MGHDK, CDR2 SYGVNS.

This clonotype was counted between two and nine times. The chain combines TRBV20-1 with TRBJ2-7; D perhaps matches TRBD1 (7 bases). This CDR3 has 12 amino acids. In germline, CDR1 is DFQATT, CDR2 SNEGSKA (reference sequence). Trimming removed 3 bases at V and 5 bases at J, with 11 bases between. For the CDR3, the DNA is TGCAGTGCTAGTGGAGGGGGCGACGAGCAGTACTTC. As protein: CSASGGGDEQYF.